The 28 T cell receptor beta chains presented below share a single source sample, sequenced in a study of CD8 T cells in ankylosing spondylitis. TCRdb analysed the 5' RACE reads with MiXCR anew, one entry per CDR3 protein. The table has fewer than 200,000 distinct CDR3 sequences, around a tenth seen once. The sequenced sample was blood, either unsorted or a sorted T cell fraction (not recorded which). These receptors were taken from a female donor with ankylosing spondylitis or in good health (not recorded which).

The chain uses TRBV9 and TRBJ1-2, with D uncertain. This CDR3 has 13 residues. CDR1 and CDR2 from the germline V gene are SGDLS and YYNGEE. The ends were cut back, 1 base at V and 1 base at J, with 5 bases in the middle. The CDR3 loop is CASSVQSNYGYTF. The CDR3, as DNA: TGTGCCAGCAGCGTACAGAGTAACTATGGCTACACCTTC.

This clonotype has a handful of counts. CDR3 bases: TGTGCCAGCACTCCCTTCGGGGGGGTACTCCTCTCCGGGGAGCTGTTTTTT. This encodes CASTPFGGVLLSGELFF. This chain links TRBV6-2 or TRBV6-3 with TRBJ2-2, with 8 bases matching TRBD2. Germline CDR1 and CDR2: MNHEY and SVGEGT. The CDR3 consists of 17 residues. V lost 7 bases, J lost 6 bases, and 16 bases stayed unmatched.

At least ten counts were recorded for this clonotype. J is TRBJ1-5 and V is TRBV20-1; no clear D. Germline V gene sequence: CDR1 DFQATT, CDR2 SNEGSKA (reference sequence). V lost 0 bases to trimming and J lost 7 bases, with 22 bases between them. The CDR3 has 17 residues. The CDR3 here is CSARDSGGNGVEQPQHF. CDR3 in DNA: TGCAGTGCTAGAGATAGCGGCGGGAACGGAGTGGAACAGCCCCAGCATTTT.

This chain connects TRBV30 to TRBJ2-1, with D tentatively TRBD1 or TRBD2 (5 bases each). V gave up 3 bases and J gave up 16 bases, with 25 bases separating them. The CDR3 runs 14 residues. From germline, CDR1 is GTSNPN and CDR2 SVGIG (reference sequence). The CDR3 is CAWSPPGTPVSIFF. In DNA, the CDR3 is TGTGCCTGGAGCCCCCCCGGGACCCCAGTATCTATTTTCTTC.

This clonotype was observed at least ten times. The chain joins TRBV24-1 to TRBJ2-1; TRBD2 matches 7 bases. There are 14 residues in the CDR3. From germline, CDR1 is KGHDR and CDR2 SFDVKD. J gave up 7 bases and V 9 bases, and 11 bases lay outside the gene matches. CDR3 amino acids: CATQQSGGENEQFF. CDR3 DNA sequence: TGTGCCACCCAACAATCGGGAGGTGAAAATGAGCAGTTCTTC.

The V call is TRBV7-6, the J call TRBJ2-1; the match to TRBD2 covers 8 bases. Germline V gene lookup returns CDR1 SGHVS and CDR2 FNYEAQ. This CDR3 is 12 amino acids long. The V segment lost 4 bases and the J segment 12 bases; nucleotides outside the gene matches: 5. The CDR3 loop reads CASSSGAGGQFF. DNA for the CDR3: TGTGCCAGCAGCTCAGGGGCGGGGGGGCAGTTCTTC.

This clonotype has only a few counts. The CDR3 sequence is CASSEGQADSYEQYF. DNA of the CDR3: TGCGCCAGCAGCGAGGGACAGGCCGACTCCTACGAGCAGTACTTC. The genes are TRBV5-1 and TRBJ2-7; 8 bases line up with TRBD1. V was clipped by 4 bases and J by 0 bases; unmatched bases: 6. This CDR3 contains 15 residues. Germline V CDR1 and CDR2: SGHRS, YFSETQ.

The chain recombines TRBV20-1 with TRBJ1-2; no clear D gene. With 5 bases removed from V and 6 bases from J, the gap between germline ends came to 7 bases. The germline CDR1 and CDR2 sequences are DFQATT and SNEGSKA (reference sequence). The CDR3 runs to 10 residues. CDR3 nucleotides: TGCAGTGCTTCCAAAGATGGCTACACCTTC. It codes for CSASKDGYTF.

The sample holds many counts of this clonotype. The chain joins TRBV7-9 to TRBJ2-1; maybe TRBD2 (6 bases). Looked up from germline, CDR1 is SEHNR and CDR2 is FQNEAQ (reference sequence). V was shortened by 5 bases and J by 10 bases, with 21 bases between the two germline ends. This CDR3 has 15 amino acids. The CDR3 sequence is CASSPDGGAVIEQFF. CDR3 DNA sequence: TGTGCCAGCAGCCCCGACGGGGGAGCGGTTATAGAGCAGTTCTTC.

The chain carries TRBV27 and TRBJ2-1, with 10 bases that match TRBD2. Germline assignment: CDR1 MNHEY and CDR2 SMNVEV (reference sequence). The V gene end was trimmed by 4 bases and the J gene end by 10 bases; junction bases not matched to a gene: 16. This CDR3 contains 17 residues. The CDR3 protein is CASSSSPTSGNYHEQFF. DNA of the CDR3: TGTGCCAGCAGTTCTTCCCCTACTAGCGGGAATTACCACGAGCAGTTCTTC.

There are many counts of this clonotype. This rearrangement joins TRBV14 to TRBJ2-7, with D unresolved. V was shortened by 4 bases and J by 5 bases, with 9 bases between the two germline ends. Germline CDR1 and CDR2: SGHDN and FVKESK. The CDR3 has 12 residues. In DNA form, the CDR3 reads TGTGCCAGCAGCCTCCGACGGAACGAGCAGTACTTC. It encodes CASSLRRNEQYF.

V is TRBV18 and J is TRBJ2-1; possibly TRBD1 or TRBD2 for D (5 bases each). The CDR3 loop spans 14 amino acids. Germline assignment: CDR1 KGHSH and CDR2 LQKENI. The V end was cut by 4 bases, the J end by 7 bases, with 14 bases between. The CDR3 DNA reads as TGTGCCAGCTCACTCCACGGGGCCGGAAATGAGCAGTTCTTC. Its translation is CASSLHGAGNEQFF.

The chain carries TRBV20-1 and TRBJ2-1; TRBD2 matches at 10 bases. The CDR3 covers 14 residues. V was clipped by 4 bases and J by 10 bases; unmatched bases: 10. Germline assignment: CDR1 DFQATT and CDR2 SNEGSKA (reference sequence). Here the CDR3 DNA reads TGCAGTGCTAACCCCCCGGGACTAGCGTACGAGCAGTTCTTC. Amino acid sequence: CSANPPGLAYEQFF.

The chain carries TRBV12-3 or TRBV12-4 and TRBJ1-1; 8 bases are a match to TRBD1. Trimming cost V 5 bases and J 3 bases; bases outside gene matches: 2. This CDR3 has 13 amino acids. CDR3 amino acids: CASSQQGDTEAFF. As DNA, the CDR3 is TGTGCCAGCAGTCAACAGGGGGACACTGAAGCTTTCTTT.

This chain's CDR3 is CAAGQGNGYTF. CDR3 bases: TGTGCCGCGGGACAGGGAAATGGCTACACCTTC. V gene TRBV27 combines with J gene TRBJ1-2; the match to TRBD1 covers 9 bases. This CDR3 has 11 residues. The V gene's germline CDR1 is MNHEY and CDR2 SMNVEV (reference sequence). Unmatched junction bases numbered 4, after V lost 11 bases and J lost 6 bases.

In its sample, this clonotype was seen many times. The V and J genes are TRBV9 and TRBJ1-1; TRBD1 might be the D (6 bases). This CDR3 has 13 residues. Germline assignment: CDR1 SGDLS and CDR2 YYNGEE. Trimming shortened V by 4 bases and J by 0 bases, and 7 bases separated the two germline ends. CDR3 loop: CASSPGVNTEAFF. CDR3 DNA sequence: TGTGCCAGCAGCCCAGGGGTGAACACTGAAGCTTTCTTT.

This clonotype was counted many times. CDR3 DNA: TGTGCCAGCAGCCCTACTAGCGACACCTACAATGAGCAGTTCTTC. Its translation is CASSPTSDTYNEQFF. This chain links TRBV27 with TRBJ2-1; 7 bases agree with TRBD2. Germline V gene lookup returns CDR1 MNHEY and CDR2 SMNVEV (reference sequence). V gave up 6 bases and J gave up 2 bases; unmatched junction bases: 7. The CDR3 runs to 15 residues.

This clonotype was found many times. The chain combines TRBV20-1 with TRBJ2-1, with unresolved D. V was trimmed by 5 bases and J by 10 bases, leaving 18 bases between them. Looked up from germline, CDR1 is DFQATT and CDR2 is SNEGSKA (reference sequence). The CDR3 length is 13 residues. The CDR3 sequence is CSARPRTSMEQFF. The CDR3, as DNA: TGCAGTGCTCGTCCCCGAACTTCAATGGAGCAGTTCTTC.

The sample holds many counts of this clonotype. CDR3: CASSLGVAYEQYF. The DNA of the CDR3 is TGTGCCAGCAGTTTGGGGGTGGCCTACGAGCAGTACTTC. The genes are TRBV12-3 or TRBV12-4 and TRBJ2-7; the D call may be TRBD1 or TRBD2 (5 bases each). The V gene lost 3 bases and the J gene lost 2 bases, with 8 bases spanning the gap. CDR3 size: 13 residues.

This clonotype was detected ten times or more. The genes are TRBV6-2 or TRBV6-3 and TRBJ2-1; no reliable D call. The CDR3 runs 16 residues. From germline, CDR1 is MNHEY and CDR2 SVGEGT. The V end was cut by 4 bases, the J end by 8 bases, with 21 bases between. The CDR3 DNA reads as TGTGCCAGCAGTTCGACTTTGTTAGTTTCTCGCGATGAGCAGTTCTTC. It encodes CASSSTLLVSRDEQFF.

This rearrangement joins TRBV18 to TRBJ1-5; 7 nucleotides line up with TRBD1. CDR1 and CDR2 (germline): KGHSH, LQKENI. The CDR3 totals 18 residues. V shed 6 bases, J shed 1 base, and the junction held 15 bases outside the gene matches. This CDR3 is CASSQDRDDAGSNQPQHF. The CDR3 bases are TGTGCCAGCTCGCAAGACAGGGACGATGCGGGGAGCAATCAGCCCCAGCATTTT.

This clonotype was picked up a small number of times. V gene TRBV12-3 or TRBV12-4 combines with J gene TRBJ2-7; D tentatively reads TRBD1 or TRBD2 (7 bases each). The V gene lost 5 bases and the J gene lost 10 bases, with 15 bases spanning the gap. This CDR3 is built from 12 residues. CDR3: CASSPGGGKQYF. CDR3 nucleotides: TGTGCCAGCAGTCCAGGGGGGGGCAAACAGTACTTC.

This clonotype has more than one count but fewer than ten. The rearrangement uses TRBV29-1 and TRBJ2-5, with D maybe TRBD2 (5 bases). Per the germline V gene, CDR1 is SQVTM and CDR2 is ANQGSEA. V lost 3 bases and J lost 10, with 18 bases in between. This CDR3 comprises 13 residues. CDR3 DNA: TGCAGCGTTGAGCGGTCGACGGGGTTCGACCAGTACTTC. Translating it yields CSVERSTGFDQYF.

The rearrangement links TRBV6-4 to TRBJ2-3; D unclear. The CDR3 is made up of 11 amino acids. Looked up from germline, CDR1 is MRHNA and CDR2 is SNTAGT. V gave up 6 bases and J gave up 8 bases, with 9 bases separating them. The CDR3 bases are TGTGCCAGCAGGTTGACGGGTACGCAGTATTTT. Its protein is CASRLTGTQYF.

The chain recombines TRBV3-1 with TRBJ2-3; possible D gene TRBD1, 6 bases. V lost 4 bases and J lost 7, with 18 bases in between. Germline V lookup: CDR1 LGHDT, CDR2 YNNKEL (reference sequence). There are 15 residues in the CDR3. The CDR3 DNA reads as TGTGCCAGCAGCCCCTTTGCAGGGGAGCTCAATACGCAGTATTTT. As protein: CASSPFAGELNTQYF.

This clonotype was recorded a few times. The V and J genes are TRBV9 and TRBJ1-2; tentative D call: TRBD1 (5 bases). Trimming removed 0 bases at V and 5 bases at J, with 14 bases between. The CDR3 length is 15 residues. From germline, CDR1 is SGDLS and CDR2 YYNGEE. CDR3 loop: CASSVGSDRRYGYTF. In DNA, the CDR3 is TGTGCCAGCAGCGTAGGTTCCGACAGACGGTATGGCTACACCTTC. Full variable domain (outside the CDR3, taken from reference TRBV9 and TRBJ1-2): DSGVTQTPKHLITATGQRVTLRCSPRSGDLSVYWYQQSLDQGLQFLIQYYNGEERAKGNILERFSAQQFPDLHSELNLSSLELGDSALYFCASSVGSDRRYGYTFGSGTRLTVV.

CDR3 DNA: TGCGCCAGCAGCTTGGGCCGGACAGCGCTTGAAGCTTTCTTT. This gives the protein CASSLGRTALEAFF. The J gene is TRBJ1-1, the V gene TRBV5-1; a possible D gene is TRBD1 (6 bases). The V end was cut by 0 bases, the J end by 7 bases, with 13 bases between. Germline loops: CDR1 SGHRS, CDR2 YFSETQ. This CDR3 contains 14 residues.

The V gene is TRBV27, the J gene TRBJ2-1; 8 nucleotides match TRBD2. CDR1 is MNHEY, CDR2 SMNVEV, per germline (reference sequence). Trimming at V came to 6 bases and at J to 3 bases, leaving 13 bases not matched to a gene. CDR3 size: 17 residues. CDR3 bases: TGTGCCAGCAGCCAAGCAGGGACTAGGGGGAACTACAATGAGCAGTTCTTC. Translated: CASSQAGTRGNYNEQFF.